Listed here are 6 T cell receptor beta chains from one sample, sequenced in a study of blood T cell repertoires in COVID-19. The data were produced by immunoSEQ multiplex PCR, yet TCRdb's version contains in-frame clones alone and is incomplete. The sample lists some 370,000 clones, 70% to 90% occurring once. Sequencing was performed on peripheral blood. The receptors stem from a woman aged 30 to 39 with COVID-19, enrolled during active disease.

The chain links TRBV9 to TRBJ1-1; D is perhaps TRBD1 (5 bases). Germline lookup yields CDR1 SGDLS and CDR2 YYNGEE. The CDR3 consists of 13 residues. V lost 3 bases to trimming and J lost 8 bases, with 14 bases between them. The CDR3: CASSANSRGEAFF. CDR3 bases: TGTGCCAGCAGCGCCAACAGTCGGGGGGAAGCTTTCTTT.

V is TRBV19 and J is TRBJ2-3; D may be TRBD1 (6 bases). Per germline, CDR1 LNHDA and CDR2 SQIVND (reference sequence). V lost 4 bases and J 4 bases, leaving 9 bases between the germline ends. This CDR3 contains 13 residues. The CDR3 region has the DNA TGTGCCAGTAGTAGTACAGGGTCAGATACGCAGTATTTT. Translation: CASSSTGSDTQYF.

Comments on this clone: The sample contains more than one DNA sequence encoding this CDR3. The J gene is TRBJ1-6, the V gene TRBV12-3 or TRBV12-4, with a possible D match to TRBD1 (5 bases). Deletions cut 5 bases from V and 10 bases from J, with 9 bases between. This CDR3 is built from 12 residues. CDR3 loop: CASSPGLSPLHF. In DNA form, the CDR3 reads TGTGCCAGCAGTCCAGGGTTGTCACCCCTCCACTTT.

The chain employs TRBV11-3 and TRBJ2-1; the match to TRBD2 covers 7 bases. Germline V gene data show CDR1 as SGHNT and CDR2 as YENEEA. Germline trimming cut 1 base from V and 9 bases from J; bases unmatched to any gene: 6. The CDR3 is 14 amino acids. CDR3 residues: CASSLGRGVSEQFF. The CDR3 coding sequence is TGTGCCAGCAGCTTAGGCCGGGGGGTGAGTGAGCAGTTCTTC.

J is TRBJ2-1 and V is TRBV5-1; 8 nucleotides line up with TRBD2. The CDR3 has 17 residues. Germline lookup yields CDR1 SGHRS and CDR2 YFSETQ. V lost 2 bases, J lost 3 bases, and 10 bases stayed unmatched. CDR3 in amino acids: CASSFIGLRGVYNEQFF. The DNA for the CDR3 is TGCGCCAGCAGCTTTATAGGGCTGCGGGGGGTCTACAATGAGCAGTTCTTC. Full variable domain (rest looked up from reference TRBV5-1 and TRBJ2-1): KAGVTQTPRYLIKTRGQQVTLSCSPISGHRSVSWYQQTPGQGLQFLFEYFSETQRNKGNFPGRFSGRQFSNSRSEMNVSTLELGDSALYLCASSFIGLRGVYNEQFFGPGTRLTVL.

This sequence joins TRBV7-8 and TRBJ2-1, with TRBD1 as a possible D gene (6 bases). Germline values: CDR1 SGHVS, CDR2 FQNEAQ. This CDR3 is built from 16 residues. The germline V and J ends were trimmed by 5 bases and 2 bases, with 16 bases remaining between them. This chain's CDR3 is CASSPGRSGAYNEQFF. CDR3 nucleotide sequence: TGTGCCAGCAGCCCAGGTAGGTCAGGGGCCTACAATGAGCAGTTCTTC.